This note documents a single T cell receptor beta chain sequence. The target antigen is unknown. Measured with immunoSEQ multiplex PCR; TCRdb has only the in-frame clones, and not every one. Here the sample spans around 99,000 clones, roughly 79% being singletons. The record originates from a study of PD-1 blockade in classical Hodgkin lymphoma. Findings and limits, study-wide: Initiation of nivolumab under 1 year after ASCT led to exclusion of patients. Relative to healthy donors, newly diagnosed patients reportedly had lower baseline TCR diversity, which was reported as lower still in relapsed/refractory patients.

Every patient had relapsed following autologous stem cell transplantation, and cohorts differed in brentuximab vedotin exposure. The ends were cut back, 4 bases at V and 2 bases at J, with 15 bases in the middle. From germline, CDR1 is SGHRS and CDR2 YFSETQ. The CDR3 covers 15 residues. Source: peripheral blood mononuclear cells (PBMCs), taken before the second cycle of nivolumab. The receptor comes from a human donor with classical Hodgkin lymphoma. This sequence joins TRBV5-1 and TRBJ2-5, with D possibly being TRBD1 or TRBD2 (5 bases each). CDR3 in amino acids: CASSEGTDLQETQYF. The CDR3, as DNA: TGCGCCAGCAGCGAAGGGACGGACCTTCAAGAGACCCAGTACTTC.